The rows below give T cell receptor beta chains drawn from one sample of a study of T cell responses to AZD1222 COVID-19 vaccine. TCRdb's table, derived via immunoSEQ multiplex PCR, lists solely in-frame clones and lacks some. The table shows 140,000 or so clones, with more than 90% occurring only once. The sequencing here drew on peripheral blood, taken on day 0 of AZD1222 vaccination. The receptor source for this set is an adult in good health. Both conserved end residues are part of each CDR3. A D gene is named only where the DNA matches it firmly. The size entry is marked missing in some rows and otherwise reads once, few, many or a size class.

D gene: -; clone size: -; J gene: TRBJ1-2; V gene: TRBV3-1/TRBV3-2; CDR3 protein: CASSQGVGNRDGYTF; CDR3 DNA: TGTGCCAGCAGCCAAGGCGTGGGAAATCGAGATGGCTACACCTTC
D gene: -; clone size: -; J gene: TRBJ1-3; V gene: TRBV5-1; CDR3 protein: CASSLGDWGSGNTIYF; CDR3 DNA: TGCGCCAGCAGCTTAGGAGACTGGGGCTCTGGAAACACCATATATTTT
D gene: -; clone size: -; J gene: TRBJ2-1; V gene: TRBV9; CDR3 protein: CASRGKSGNEQFF; CDR3 DNA: TGTGCCAGCAGGGGAAAAAGCGGCAATGAGCAGTTCTTC
D gene: TRBD1; clone size: -; J gene: TRBJ1-2; V gene: TRBV5-4; CDR3 protein: CASSAPTGGKDYGYTF; CDR3 DNA: TGTGCCAGCAGCGCGCCGACAGGGGGCAAAGACTATGGCTACACCTTC
D gene: -; clone size: once; J gene: TRBJ1-5; V gene: TRBV6-5; CDR3 protein: CASSYSGAGQPQHF; CDR3 DNA: TGTGCCAGCAGTTACTCGGGGGCAGGGCAGCCCCAGCATTTT
D gene: -; clone size: -; J gene: TRBJ2-1; V gene: TRBV24-1; CDR3 protein: CATSTPGRGNEQFF; CDR3 DNA: TGTGCCACCAGTACCCCGGGAAGGGGCAATGAGCAGTTCTTC
D gene: -; clone size: -; J gene: TRBJ2-5; V gene: TRBV7-9; CDR3 protein: CASSFRQAQYF; CDR3 DNA: TGTGCCAGCAGCTTCCGACAGGCTCAGTACTTC
D gene: -; clone size: -; J gene: TRBJ2-5; V gene: TRBV29-1; CDR3 protein: CSVDPGTETQYF; CDR3 DNA: TGCAGCGTTGACCCAGGAACCGAGACCCAGTACTTC
D gene: -; clone size: -; J gene: TRBJ2-7; V gene: TRBV27; CDR3 protein: CASSLMAASYEQYF; CDR3 DNA: TGTGCCAGCAGTTTGATGGCGGCCTCCTACGAGCAGTACTTC
D gene: -; clone size: -; J gene: TRBJ1-2; V gene: TRBV5-1; CDR3 protein: CASSLGQNPYGYTF; CDR3 DNA: TGCGCCAGCAGCTTAGGACAGAACCCGTATGGCTACACCTTC
D gene: -; clone size: once; J gene: TRBJ1-5; V gene: TRBV5-6; CDR3 protein: CASSLSGEVGASQPQHF; CDR3 DNA: TGTGCCAGCAGCTTGTCGGGAGAGGTAGGGGCCAGTCAGCCCCAGCATTTT
D gene: -; clone size: once; J gene: TRBJ1-6; V gene: TRBV6-5; CDR3 protein: CASSPEYSPLHF; CDR3 DNA: TGTGCCAGCAGTCCGGAGTATTCACCCCTCCACTTT
D gene: TRBD1; clone size: few; J gene: TRBJ2-1; V gene: TRBV18; CDR3 protein: CASSPLGQGQNEQFF; CDR3 DNA: TGTGCCAGCTCACCACTTGGACAGGGGCAAAATGAGCAGTTCTTC
D gene: -; clone size: -; J gene: TRBJ1-2; V gene: TRBV12-3/TRBV12-4; CDR3 protein: CASSLRKKGGYTF; CDR3 DNA: TGTGCCAGCAGTTTAAGGAAGAAGGGTGGCTACACCTTC
D gene: TRBD1; clone size: -; J gene: TRBJ1-2; V gene: TRBV7-9; CDR3 protein: CATQTGVFDYGYTF; CDR3 DNA: TGTGCCACCCAAACAGGGGTTTTTGACTATGGCTACACCTTC
D gene: -; clone size: -; J gene: TRBJ2-5; V gene: TRBV6-5; CDR3 protein: CASSNLWQETQYF; CDR3 DNA: TGTGCCAGCAGCAACTTATGGCAAGAGACCCAGTACTTC
D gene: TRBD1; clone size: -; J gene: TRBJ2-7; V gene: TRBV30; CDR3 protein: CAWSGDRGYEQYF; CDR3 DNA: TGTGCCTGGAGTGGGGACAGGGGCTACGAGCAGTACTTC
D gene: -; clone size: -; J gene: TRBJ1-3; V gene: TRBV12-3/TRBV12-4; CDR3 protein: CASQINSGNTIYF; CDR3 DNA: TGTGCCAGCCAGATTAACTCTGGAAACACCATATATTTT
D gene: -; clone size: -; J gene: TRBJ1-2; V gene: TRBV7-3; CDR3 protein: CASSLPPPGMGGYTF; CDR3 DNA: TGTGCCAGCAGCTTACCCCCCCCTGGGATGGGCGGCTACACCTTC
D gene: -; clone size: -; J gene: TRBJ1-1; V gene: TRBV21-1; CDR3 protein: CASSPRREGATMNTEAFF; CDR3 DNA: TGTGCCAGCAGCCCCCGGAGGGAGGGGGCGACGATGAACACTGAAGCTTTCTTT
D gene: TRBD1; clone size: -; J gene: TRBJ1-2; V gene: TRBV19; CDR3 protein: CASSIGDFQIGQGIYGYTF; CDR3 DNA: TGTGCCAGTAGTATAGGGGACTTTCAAATCGGACAGGGCATCTATGGCTACACCTTC
D gene: -; clone size: -; J gene: TRBJ2-7; V gene: TRBV13; CDR3 protein: CASSLAGPEQYF; CDR3 DNA: TGTGCCAGCAGCTTAGCGGGGCCCGAGCAGTACTTC
D gene: -; clone size: -; J gene: TRBJ1-1; V gene: TRBV10-3; CDR3 protein: CAIRGSSENTEAFF; CDR3 DNA: TGTGCCATCAGGGGTTCCTCAGAGAACACTGAAGCTTTCTTT
D gene: -; clone size: -; J gene: TRBJ1-2; V gene: TRBV27; CDR3 protein: CASRHRELGYGYTF; CDR3 DNA: TGTGCCAGCAGACACAGGGAGTTAGGCTATGGCTACACCTTC
D gene: -; clone size: -; J gene: TRBJ1-5; V gene: TRBV2; CDR3 protein: CASKMEVGNQPQHF; CDR3 DNA: TGTGCCAGCAAGATGGAAGTGGGCAATCAGCCCCAGCATTTT
D gene: TRBD2; clone size: -; J gene: TRBJ2-2; V gene: TRBV7-2; CDR3 protein: CASSELAGNTGELFF; CDR3 DNA: TGTGCCAGCAGCGAACTAGCGGGGAACACCGGGGAGCTGTTTTTT
D gene: TRBD1; clone size: -; J gene: TRBJ2-5; V gene: TRBV18; CDR3 protein: CASSPQQGASETQYF; CDR3 DNA: TGTGCCAGCTCACCACAGCAGGGGGCTTCGGAGACCCAGTACTTC
D gene: TRBD1; clone size: -; J gene: TRBJ2-2; V gene: TRBV7-3; CDR3 protein: CASSRQGAANTGELFF; CDR3 DNA: TGTGCCAGCAGCAGACAGGGGGCCGCGAACACCGGGGAGCTGTTTTTT
D gene: TRBD2; clone size: -; J gene: TRBJ2-2; V gene: TRBV2; CDR3 protein: CASWGGSNHLTGELFF; CDR3 DNA: TGTGCCAGCTGGGGGGGGAGCAACCACCTAACCGGGGAGCTGTTTTTT
D gene: -; clone size: -; J gene: TRBJ2-2; V gene: TRBV18; CDR3 protein: CASSHSLLASGELFF; CDR3 DNA: TGTGCCAGCTCACACAGCCTGCTAGCGTCCGGGGAGCTGTTTTTT
D gene: TRBD1; clone size: -; J gene: TRBJ2-4; V gene: TRBV28; CDR3 protein: CASSSLGQLAKNIQYF; CDR3 DNA: TGTGCCAGCAGTTCTTTGGGACAGCTAGCCAAAAACATTCAGTACTTC
D gene: -; clone size: -; J gene: TRBJ1-2; V gene: TRBV7-3; CDR3 protein: CASSRSGGEGYTF; CDR3 DNA: TGTGCCAGCAGCCGCAGCGGGGGAGAAGGCTACACCTTC
D gene: TRBD2; clone size: -; J gene: TRBJ2-3; V gene: TRBV9; CDR3 protein: CASSISSGTSTDTQYF; CDR3 DNA: TGTGCCAGCAGCATTTCTAGCGGCACCAGCACAGATACGCAGTATTTT